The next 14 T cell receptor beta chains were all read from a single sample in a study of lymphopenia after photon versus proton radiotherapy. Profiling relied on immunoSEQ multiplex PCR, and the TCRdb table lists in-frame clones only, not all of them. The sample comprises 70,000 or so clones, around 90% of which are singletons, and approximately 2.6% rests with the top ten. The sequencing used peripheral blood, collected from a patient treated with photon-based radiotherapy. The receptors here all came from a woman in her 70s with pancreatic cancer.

DNA of the CDR3: TGTGCCATCAGAAAGTTAGCGGGAGCGGGGACCGGGGAGCTGTTTTTT. Its protein product is CAIRKLAGAGTGELFF. The chain has TRBV10-3 and TRBJ2-2; 9 positions agree with TRBD2. After removal of 6 bases from V and 5 bases from J, the junction contained 10 bases not matched to a gene. In germline, CDR1 is ENHRY, CDR2 SYGVKD. The CDR3 sequence is 16 residues long.

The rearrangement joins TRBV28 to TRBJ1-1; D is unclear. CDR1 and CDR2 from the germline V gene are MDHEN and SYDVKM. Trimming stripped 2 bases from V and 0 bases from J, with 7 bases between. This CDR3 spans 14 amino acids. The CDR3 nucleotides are TGTGCCAGCAGTTTAAGTCAGATGAACACTGAAGCTTTCTTT. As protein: CASSLSQMNTEAFF.

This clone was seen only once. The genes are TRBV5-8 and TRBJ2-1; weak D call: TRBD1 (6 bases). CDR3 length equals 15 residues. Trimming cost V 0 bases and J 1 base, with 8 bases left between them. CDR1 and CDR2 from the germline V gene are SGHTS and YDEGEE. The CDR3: CASSLEQGSYNEQFF. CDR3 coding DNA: TGTGCCAGCAGCTTGGAACAGGGTTCCTACAATGAGCAGTTCTTC.

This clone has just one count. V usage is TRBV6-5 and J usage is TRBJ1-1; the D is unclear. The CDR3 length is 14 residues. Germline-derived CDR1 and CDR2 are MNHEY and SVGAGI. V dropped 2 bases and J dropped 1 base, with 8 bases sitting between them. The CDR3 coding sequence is TGTGCCAGCAGTTACGACCGCCAGAACACTGAAGCTTTCTTT. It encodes CASSYDRQNTEAFF.

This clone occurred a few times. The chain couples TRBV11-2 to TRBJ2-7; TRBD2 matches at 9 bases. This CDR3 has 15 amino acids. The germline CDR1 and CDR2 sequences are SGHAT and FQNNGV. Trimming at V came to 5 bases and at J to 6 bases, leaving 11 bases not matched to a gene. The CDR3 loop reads CASSPLAAGGREQYF. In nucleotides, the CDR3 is TGTGCCAGCAGCCCACTAGCAGCGGGAGGTCGCGAGCAGTACTTC.

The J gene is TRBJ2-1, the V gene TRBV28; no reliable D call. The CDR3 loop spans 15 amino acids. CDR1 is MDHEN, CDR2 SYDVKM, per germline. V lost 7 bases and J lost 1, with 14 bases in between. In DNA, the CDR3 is TGTGCCAGCACCTTCGACACTTTTTCCTACAATGAGCAGTTCTTC. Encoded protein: CASTFDTFSYNEQFF.

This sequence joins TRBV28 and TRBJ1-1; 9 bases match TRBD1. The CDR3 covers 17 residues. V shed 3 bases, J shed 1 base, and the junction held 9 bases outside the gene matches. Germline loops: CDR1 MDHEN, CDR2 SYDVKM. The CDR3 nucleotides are TGTGCCAGCAGTTTGCTCCCGGGACAGGGCCAGAACACTGAAGCTTTCTTT. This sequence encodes CASSLLPGQGQNTEAFF. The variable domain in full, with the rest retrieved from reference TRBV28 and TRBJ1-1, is DVKVTQSSRYLVKRTGEKVFLECVQDMDHENMFWYRQDPGLGLRLIYFSYDVKMKEKGDIPEGYSVSREKKERFSLILESASTNQTSMYLCASSLLPGQGQNTEAFFGQGTRLTVV.

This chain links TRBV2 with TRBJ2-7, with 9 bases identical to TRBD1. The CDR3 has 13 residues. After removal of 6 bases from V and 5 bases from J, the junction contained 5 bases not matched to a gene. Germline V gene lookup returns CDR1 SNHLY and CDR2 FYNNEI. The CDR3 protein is CASRDGQGNEQYF. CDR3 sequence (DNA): TGTGCCAGCAGAGATGGACAGGGGAACGAGCAGTACTTC.

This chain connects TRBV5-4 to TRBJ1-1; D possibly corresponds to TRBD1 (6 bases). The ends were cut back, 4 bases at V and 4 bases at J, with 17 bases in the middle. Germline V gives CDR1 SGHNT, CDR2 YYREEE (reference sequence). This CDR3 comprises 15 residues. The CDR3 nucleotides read TGTGCCAGCAGCCCCATGGGGGGCCGGGGCACTGAAGCTTTCTTT. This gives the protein CASSPMGGRGTEAFF.

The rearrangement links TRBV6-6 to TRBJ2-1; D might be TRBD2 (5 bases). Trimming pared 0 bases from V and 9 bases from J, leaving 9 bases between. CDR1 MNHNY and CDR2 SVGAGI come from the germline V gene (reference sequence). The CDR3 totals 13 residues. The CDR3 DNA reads TGTGCCAGCAGTTACTCTAGCGTCCTTGAGCAGTTCTTC. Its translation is CASSYSSVLEQFF.

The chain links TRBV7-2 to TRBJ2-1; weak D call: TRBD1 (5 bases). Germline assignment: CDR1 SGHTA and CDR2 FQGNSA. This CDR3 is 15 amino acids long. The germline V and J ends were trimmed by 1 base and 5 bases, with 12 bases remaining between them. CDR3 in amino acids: CASSLGYRLNNEQFF. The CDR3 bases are TGTGCCAGCAGCTTAGGGTACAGGTTAAACAATGAGCAGTTCTTC.

The CDR3 region is CASSSRTTDTQYF. The DNA of the CDR3 is TGTGCCAGCAGCTCACGAACCACAGATACGCAGTATTTT. V is TRBV9 and J is TRBJ2-3, with D unresolved. V was cut by 4 bases and J by 2 bases, with 8 bases left in between. The CDR3 totals 13 residues. From germline, CDR1 is SGDLS and CDR2 YYNGEE.

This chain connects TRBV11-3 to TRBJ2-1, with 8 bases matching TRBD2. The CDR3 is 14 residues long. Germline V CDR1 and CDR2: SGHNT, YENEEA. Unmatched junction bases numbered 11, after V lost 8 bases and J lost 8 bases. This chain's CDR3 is CASCREGPWDEQFF. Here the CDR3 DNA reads TGTGCCAGCTGCCGGGAGGGACCCTGGGATGAGCAGTTCTTC.

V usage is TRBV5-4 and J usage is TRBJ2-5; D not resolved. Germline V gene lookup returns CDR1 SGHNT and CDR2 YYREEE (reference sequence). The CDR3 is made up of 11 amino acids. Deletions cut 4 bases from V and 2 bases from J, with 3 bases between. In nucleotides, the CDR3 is TGTGCCAGCAGCCAACAAGAGACCCAGTACTTC. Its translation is CASSQQETQYF.